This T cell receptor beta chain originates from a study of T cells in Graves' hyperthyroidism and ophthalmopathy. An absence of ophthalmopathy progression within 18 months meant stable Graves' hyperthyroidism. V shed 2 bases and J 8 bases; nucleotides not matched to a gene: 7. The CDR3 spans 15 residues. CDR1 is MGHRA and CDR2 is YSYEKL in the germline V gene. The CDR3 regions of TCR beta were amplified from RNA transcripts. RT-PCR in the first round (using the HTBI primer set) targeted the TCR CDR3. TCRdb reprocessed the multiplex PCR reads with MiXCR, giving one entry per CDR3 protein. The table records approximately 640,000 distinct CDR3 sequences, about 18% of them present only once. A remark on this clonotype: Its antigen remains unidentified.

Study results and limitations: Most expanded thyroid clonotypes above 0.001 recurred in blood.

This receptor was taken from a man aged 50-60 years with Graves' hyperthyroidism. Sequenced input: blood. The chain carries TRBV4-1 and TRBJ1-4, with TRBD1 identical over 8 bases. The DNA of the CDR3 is TGCGCCAGCAGCCAAAGGGACAGGTCAAGAGAAAAACTGTTTTTT. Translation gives CASSQRDRSREKLFF.